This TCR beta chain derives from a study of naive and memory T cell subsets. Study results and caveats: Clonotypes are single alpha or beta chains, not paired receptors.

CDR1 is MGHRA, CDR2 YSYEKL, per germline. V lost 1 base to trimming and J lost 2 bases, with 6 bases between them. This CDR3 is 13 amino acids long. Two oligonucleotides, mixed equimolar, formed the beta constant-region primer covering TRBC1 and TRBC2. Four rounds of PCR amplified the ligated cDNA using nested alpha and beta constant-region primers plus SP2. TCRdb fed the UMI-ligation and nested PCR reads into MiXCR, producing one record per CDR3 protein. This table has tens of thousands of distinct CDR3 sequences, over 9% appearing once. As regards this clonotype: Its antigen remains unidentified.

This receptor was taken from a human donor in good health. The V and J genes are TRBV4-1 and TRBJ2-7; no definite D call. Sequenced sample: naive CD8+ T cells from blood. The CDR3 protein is CASSQVIAYEQYF. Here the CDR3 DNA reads TGCGCCAGCAGCCAAGTGATAGCCTACGAGCAGTACTTC.